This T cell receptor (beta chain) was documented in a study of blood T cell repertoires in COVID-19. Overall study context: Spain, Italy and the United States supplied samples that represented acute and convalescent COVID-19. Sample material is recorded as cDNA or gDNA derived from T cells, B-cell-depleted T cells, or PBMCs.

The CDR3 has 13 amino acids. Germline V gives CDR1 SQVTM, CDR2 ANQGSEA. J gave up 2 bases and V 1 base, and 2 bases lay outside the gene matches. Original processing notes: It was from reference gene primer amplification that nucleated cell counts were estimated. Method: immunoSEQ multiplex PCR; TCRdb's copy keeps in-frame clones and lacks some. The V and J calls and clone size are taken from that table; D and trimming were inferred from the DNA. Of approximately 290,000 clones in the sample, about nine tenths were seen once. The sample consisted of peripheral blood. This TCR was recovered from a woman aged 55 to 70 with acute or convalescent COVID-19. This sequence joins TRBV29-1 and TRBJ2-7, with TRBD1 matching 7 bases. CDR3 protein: CSVEVQGTYEQYF. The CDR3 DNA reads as TGCAGCGTTGAAGTACAGGGGACCTACGAGCAGTACTTC.